The sequence of this T cell receptor beta chain was determined in a study of cytomegalovirus exposure and HLA in healthy donors. Using immunoSEQ multiplex PCR, the repertoire was profiled, and TCRdb retains in-frame clones only, with some absent. Of over 85,000 clones listed, 80% to 85% are singletons. With V trimmed by 3 bases and J by 7 bases, 4 bases remained unmatched. Germline V lookup: CDR1 SEHNR, CDR2 FQNEAQ (reference sequence). CDR3 size: 14 residues. The chain combines TRBV7-9 with TRBJ2-4; 9 bases match TRBD1. The sample consisted of PBMCs. The clonotype was recovered from a young woman in good health and CMV-seropositive. The CDR3 reads CASSFGTGFNIQYF. The CDR3 region has the DNA TGTGCCAGCAGCTTCGGGACAGGGTTCAACATTCAGTACTTC.